One sample yielded the 21 T cell receptor beta chains listed below, sequenced in a study of human T cells and chemical hapten exposure. Via MiXCR, TCRdb re-called the RACE reads, giving one row per CDR3 protein. The sample includes 75,000 to 80,000 distinct CDR3 sequences, around 9.3% of them seen just once. The time point was: healthy volunteer bleed at 6 weeks. Total RNA came from unfractionated whole blood. Input material: whole blood. Receptors were obtained from a female donor in good health. Some clones in this sample may be carry-over from other donors' samples.

The genes are TRBV5-5 and TRBJ1-1; D gene ambiguous. This CDR3 spans 14 amino acids. Trimming took 6 bases from V and 0 from J, leaving 12 bases between them. Germline V gene data show CDR1 as SGHKS and CDR2 as YYEKEE (reference sequence). CDR3 protein: CASNLGSMNTEAFF. The DNA of the CDR3 is TGTGCCAGCAACCTCGGGAGCATGAACACTGAAGCTTTCTTT.

The V gene is TRBV15, the J gene TRBJ1-1, with D possibly being TRBD1 (6 bases). CDR3 size: 15 residues. Germline V gene sequence: CDR1 LNHNV, CDR2 YYDKDF (reference sequence). Trimming removed 3 bases at V and 6 bases at J, with 17 bases between. The DNA for the CDR3 is TGTGCCACCAGCAGCTTAAGGGGGTGTAGCGCTGAAGCTTTCTTT. Translation gives CATSSLRGCSAEAFF.

Details on this clonotype: A clone one base away is much larger, so this may be a read error. V usage is TRBV12-3 or TRBV12-4 and J usage is TRBJ2-7; 7 nucleotides agree with TRBD2. The length of the CDR3 is 13 residues. Germline trimming cut 7 bases from V and 7 bases from J; bases unmatched to any gene: 10. The CDR3 loop reads CASTLDGGGEQYF. In DNA form, the CDR3 reads TGTGCCAGCACCTTGGATGGGGGGGGGGAGCAGTACTTC.

In this sample, this clonotype turned up a few times. DNA of the CDR3: TGCAGTGCTCGCCGGGACAGGGGATCGTCCTACGAGCAGTACTTC. Its translation is CSARRDRGSSYEQYF. The chain carries TRBV20-1 and TRBJ2-7, with TRBD1 identical over 10 bases. Germline trimming cut 5 bases from V and 1 base from J; bases unmatched to any gene: 8. Germline V CDR1 and CDR2: DFQATT, SNEGSKA (reference sequence). This CDR3 has 15 residues.

This clonotype was seen ten or more times. The V call is TRBV29-1, the J call TRBJ2-3, with 9 bases lining up with TRBD2. CDR1 is SQVTM, CDR2 ANQGSEA, per germline. With 6 bases clipped from V and 6 bases from J, the junction kept 13 bases outside the gene matches. CDR3 length: 15 amino acids. Here the CDR3 DNA reads TGCAGCGTCCAAAAATCGGGACTAGCATCGGATACGCAGTATTTT. Translating it yields CSVQKSGLASDTQYF.

A few counts support this clonotype. The chain uses TRBV5-5 and TRBJ2-7; no clear D gene. Trimming took 1 base from V and 5 from J, leaving 19 bases between them. This CDR3 has 16 residues. Germline V CDR1 and CDR2: SGHKS, YYEKEE (reference sequence). Here the CDR3 DNA reads TGTGCCAGCAGCTTGATTCGCGCATCGGTTCCGGACGAGCAGTACTTC. Protein: CASSLIRASVPDEQYF.

Only a few counts were recorded for this clonotype. This chain uses TRBV28 with TRBJ1-4, with a weak D call TRBD1 (5 bases). V was cut by 4 bases and J by 8 bases, with 11 bases left in between. The CDR3 covers 13 residues. The V gene's germline CDR1 is MDHEN and CDR2 SYDVKM. CDR3 nucleotides: TGTGCCAGCAGTTCGGACATATGGGAAAAACTGTTTTTT. Protein product: CASSSDIWEKLFF.

This clonotype was counted between two and nine times. This chain connects TRBV6-2 or TRBV6-3 to TRBJ2-7; the match to TRBD1 covers 8 bases. The length of the CDR3 is 13 residues. From germline, CDR1 is MNHEY and CDR2 SVGEGT. Trimming took 2 bases from V and 3 from J; bases not matched to a gene: 0. CDR3 in DNA: TGTGCCAGCAGTTACACAGGGGGCTACGAGCAGTACTTC. This encodes CASSYTGGYEQYF.

This clonotype appeared many times. The chain carries TRBV6-5 and TRBJ1-1; 7 bases fit TRBD1. Germline assignment: CDR1 MNHEY and CDR2 SVGAGI. The trim removed 9 bases at V and 1 base at J, leaving 14 bases unmatched. This CDR3 is 16 amino acids long. The chain's CDR3 is CASNRGRERSNTEAFF. CDR3 nucleotides: TGTGCCAGTAACAGGGGCCGAGAGAGATCGAACACTGAAGCTTTCTTT.

The chain is built from TRBV29-1 and TRBJ2-3; the match to TRBD2 covers 10 bases. Germline V gene data show CDR1 as SQVTM and CDR2 as ANQGSEA. The V and J ends lost 8 bases and 0 bases, in that order; junction bases with no gene match: 5. The CDR3 covers 14 residues. The CDR3 coding sequence is TGCAGCATCACTAGCGGGGACAGCACAGATACGCAGTATTTT. As protein: CSITSGDSTDTQYF.

This clonotype was seen a handful of times. The junction does not match germline at one end; this may be a read error. This chain uses TRBV6-6 with TRBJ1-6; no clear D. Per germline, CDR1 MNHNY and CDR2 SVGAGI (reference sequence). This CDR3 is built from 13 residues. The CDR3 spells CASSYANNSPLNF. Written as DNA, the CDR3 is TGTGCCAGCAGTTACGCCAATAATTCACCCCTCAACTTT.

This clonotype came up a few times. The V gene is TRBV7-2, the J gene TRBJ1-6; 10 nucleotides match TRBD1. This CDR3 has 16 residues. The V gene end was trimmed by 5 bases and the J gene end by 4 bases; junction bases not matched to a gene: 5. Germline CDR1 is SGHTA and CDR2 is FQGNSA. The CDR3 DNA reads as TGTGCCAGCAGCCTCGGGACAGGGGTATATAATTCACCCCTCCACTTT. It specifies CASSLGTGVYNSPLHF.

This clonotype was recorded a few times. The V gene is TRBV6-2 or TRBV6-3, the J gene TRBJ1-1, with D possibly TRBD1 on 6 matching bases. V lost 5 bases, J lost 5 bases, and 24 bases lay in between. CDR3 length equals 17 residues. The V gene's germline CDR1 is MNHEY and CDR2 SVGEGT. CDR3 in amino acids: CASSKRGVGTTETEAFF. CDR3 bases: TGTGCCAGCAGTAAGCGAGGGGTCGGGACAACGGAAACTGAAGCTTTCTTT.

This clonotype was seen many times. The chain combines TRBV5-1 with TRBJ1-6, with D unclear. The V and J ends lost 0 bases and 7 bases respectively, with 8 bases between them. The CDR3 covers 14 residues. In germline, CDR1 is SGHRS, CDR2 YFSETQ. The CDR3 here is CASSLGSGNSPLHF. DNA of the CDR3: TGCGCCAGCAGCTTGGGCAGCGGAAATTCACCCCTCCACTTT.

The rearrangement joins TRBV14 to TRBJ2-1; D remains unclear. V was trimmed by 6 bases and J by 4 bases, leaving 7 bases between them. The CDR3 runs 12 residues. Germline lookup yields CDR1 SGHDN and CDR2 FVKESK. The CDR3 loop is CASSQQYNEQFF. CDR3 DNA sequence: TGTGCCAGCAGTCAACAATACAATGAGCAGTTCTTC.

This clonotype was observed many times. The chain recombines TRBV29-1 with TRBJ1-2, with D perhaps matching TRBD1 (6 bases). The CDR3 runs 19 residues. The V end lost 0 bases, the J end lost 2 bases, and 25 bases lay between the germline ends. The germline gives CDR1 SQVTM, CDR2 ANQGSEA. In nucleotides, the CDR3 is TGCAGCGTTGAAGAAAGCATATTTCGGGGGGCAGGGGTGAACTATGGCTACACCTTC. Residues: CSVEESIFRGAGVNYGYTF. The full variable domain, rest sourced from reference TRBV29-1 and TRBJ1-2, is SAVISQKPSRDICQRGTSLTIQCQVDSQVTMMFWYRQQPGQSLTLIATANQGSEATYESGFVIDKFPISRPNLTFSTLTVSNMSPEDSSIYLCSVEESIFRGAGVNYGYTFGSGTRLTVV.

This clonotype has at least ten counts. V and J are TRBV2 and TRBJ2-3; 11 nucleotides align to TRBD2. The CDR3 sequence is 16 residues long. The V and J ends lost 4 bases and 2 bases, in that order; junction bases with no gene match: 5. Germline assignment: CDR1 SNHLY and CDR2 FYNNEI. The CDR3 DNA follows: TGTGCCAGCAGTGTTGGGACTAGCGGACCCACAGATACGCAGTATTTT. Translated: CASSVGTSGPTDTQYF.

This chain connects TRBV6-5 to TRBJ2-1, with D unresolved. The CDR3 extends over 15 amino acids. In germline, CDR1 is MNHEY, CDR2 SVGAGI. Trimming pared 0 bases from V and 8 bases from J, leaving 14 bases between. The CDR3 region has the DNA TGTGCCAGCAGTTACTCGAACGGTCGAAGAGATGAGCAGTTCTTC. It codes for CASSYSNGRRDEQFF.

This clonotype was found many times. The chain employs TRBV5-1 and TRBJ2-7; possibly TRBD2 for D (6 bases). The CDR3 length is 13 residues. Trimming removed 2 bases at V and 5 bases at J, with 11 bases between. Germline V gene sequence: CDR1 SGHRS, CDR2 YFSETQ. CDR3 nucleotide sequence: TGCGCCAGCAGCTTTGAAAGGGAGGACGAGCAGTACTTC. Translation gives CASSFEREDEQYF.

This clonotype has more than one count but fewer than ten. The rearrangement joins TRBV29-1 to TRBJ2-5; 9 bases match TRBD1. The germline V gene has CDR1 SQVTM and CDR2 ANQGSEA. The CDR3 extends over 13 amino acids. Trimming cost V 4 bases and J 5 bases; bases outside gene matches: 5. CDR3 nucleotide sequence: TGCAGCGTTGGACAGGGGGGGGTGGAGACCCAGTACTTC. Encoded protein: CSVGQGGVETQYF.

J is TRBJ1-6 and V is TRBV10-3; D perhaps matches TRBD1 (6 bases). CDR1 and CDR2 from the germline V gene are ENHRY and SYGVKD. This CDR3 spans 14 amino acids. V was cut by 8 bases and J by 7 bases, with 15 bases left in between. The CDR3 spells CAIALQGANSPLHF. The CDR3 DNA reads as TGTGCCATCGCCCTACAGGGAGCCAATTCACCCCTCCACTTT.